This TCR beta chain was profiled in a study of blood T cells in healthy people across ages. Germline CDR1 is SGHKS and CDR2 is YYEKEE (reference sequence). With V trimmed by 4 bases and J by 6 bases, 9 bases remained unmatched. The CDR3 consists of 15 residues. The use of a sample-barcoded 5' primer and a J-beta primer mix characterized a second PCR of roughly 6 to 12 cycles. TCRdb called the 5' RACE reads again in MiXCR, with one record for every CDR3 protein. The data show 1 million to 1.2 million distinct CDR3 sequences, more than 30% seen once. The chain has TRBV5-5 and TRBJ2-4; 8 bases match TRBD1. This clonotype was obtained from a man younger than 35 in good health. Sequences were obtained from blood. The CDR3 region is CASSPGQGLGNIQYF. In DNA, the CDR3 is TGTGCCAGCAGCCCCGGACAGGGCTTGGGAAACATTCAGTACTTC.